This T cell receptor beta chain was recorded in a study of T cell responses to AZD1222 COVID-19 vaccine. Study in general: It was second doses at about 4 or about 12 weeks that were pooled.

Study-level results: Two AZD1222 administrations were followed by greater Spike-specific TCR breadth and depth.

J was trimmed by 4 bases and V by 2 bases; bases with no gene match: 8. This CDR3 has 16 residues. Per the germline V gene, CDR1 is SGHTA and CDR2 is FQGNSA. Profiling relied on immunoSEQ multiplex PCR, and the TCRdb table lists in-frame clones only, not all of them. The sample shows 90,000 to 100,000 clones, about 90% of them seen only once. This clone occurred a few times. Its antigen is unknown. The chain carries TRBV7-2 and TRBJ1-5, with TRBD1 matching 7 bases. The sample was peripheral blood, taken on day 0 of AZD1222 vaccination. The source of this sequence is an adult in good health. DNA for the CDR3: TGTGCCAGCAGCTTAACTAACCAGGGGGAGAATCAGCCCCAGCATTTT. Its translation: CASSLTNQGENQPQHF.